The T cell receptor (beta chain) under discussion was sequenced for a study of blood T cells in healthy people across ages. The study, taken as a whole, reports: Calculation of diversity from one million T cells yielded estimates considered to be underestimates. Compared with aged donors, long-lived donors showed fewer expanded clones, suggesting selection.

With each sample, at least 5 micrograms of total RNA were extracted. PCR was performed a second time for roughly 7 to 12 cycles using a sample-barcoded 5' primer and a J-beta primer mix. TCRdb fed the 5' RACE reads into MiXCR, producing one record per CDR3 protein. The sample consists of about 640,000 distinct CDR3 sequences, roughly 58% of them appearing once. As concerns this clonotype: Its specificity is not known.

Looked up from germline, CDR1 is SGHTA and CDR2 is FQGNSA. Trimming left V 2 bases short and J 1 base short, with 15 bases between. The CDR3 is 16 amino acids. This sequence joins TRBV7-2 and TRBJ2-7; D call uncertain. The sample taken for sequencing was blood. The sequence was obtained from a man in his fifties or sixties in good health. The CDR3 DNA is TGTGCCAGCAGCTTATCGGCGGCGGTTAGGTCCTACGAGCAGTACTTC. It yields the protein CASSLSAAVRSYEQYF. The full variable domain, rest sourced from reference TRBV7-2 and TRBJ2-7, is GAGVSQSPSNKVTEKGKDVELRCDPISGHTALYWYRQSLGQGLEFLIYFQGNSAPDKSGLPSDRFSAERTGGSVSTLTIQRTQQEDSAVYLCASSLSAAVRSYEQYFGPGTRLTVT.